Presented here are 32 T cell receptor beta chains from one specimen sequenced in a study of shared clonotypes between healthy human individuals. The assay was immunoSEQ multiplex PCR, and TCRdb's table has in-frame clones only and misses some. The data hold about 1.1 million clones, with 60% to 80% observed a single time. The sample was memory CD4+ T cells from PBMCs. Documented subset: CD45RA-negative fraction. Receptor source: a man aged 18 to 29 in good health. Some clones in this sample may be carry-over from other donors' samples.

This sequence joins TRBV30 and TRBJ2-2, with D unclear. Germline V lookup: CDR1 GTSNPN, CDR2 SVGIG (reference sequence). The CDR3 runs 14 residues. Trimming left V 0 bases short and J 2 bases short, with 7 bases between. The CDR3 DNA reads TGTGCCTGGAGTGTACTTCACAACACCGGGGAGCTGTTTTTT. Its protein is CAWSVLHNTGELFF.

This chain links TRBV5-1 with TRBJ2-7, with 7 bases that match TRBD1. V shed 3 bases, J shed 5 bases, and the junction held 8 bases outside the gene matches. CDR1 is SGHRS, CDR2 YFSETQ, per germline. The CDR3 extends over 14 amino acids. CDR3 loop: CASSSQGGLNEQYF. The CDR3 bases are TGCGCCAGCAGCTCGCAAGGGGGCTTGAACGAGCAGTACTTC. Full variable domain (outside the CDR3, taken from reference TRBV5-1 and TRBJ2-7): KAGVTQTPRYLIKTRGQQVTLSCSPISGHRSVSWYQQTPGQGLQFLFEYFSETQRNKGNFPGRFSGRQFSNSRSEMNVSTLELGDSALYLCASSSQGGLNEQYFGPGTRLTVT.

This clone appeared once. Other DNA sequences of this sample code for an identical CDR3. The rearrangement uses TRBV19 and TRBJ2-5, with unresolved D. V was cut by 3 bases and J by 5 bases, with 7 bases left in between. The V gene's germline CDR1 is LNHDA and CDR2 SQIVND (reference sequence). The CDR3 runs to 12 residues. In nucleotides, the CDR3 is TGTGCCAGTAGTATTGGATCCGAGACCCAGTACTTC. This encodes CASSIGSETQYF.

This clone was observed at least ten times. The chain links TRBV27 to TRBJ2-5, with 14 bases lining up with TRBD2. The junction had 8 bases not matched to a gene; V was cut back by 7 bases and J by 1 base. The CDR3 has 17 amino acids. Germline V CDR1 and CDR2: MNHEY, SMNVEV (reference sequence). This CDR3 reads CASKRLAGGAIQETQYF. The CDR3 DNA reads TGTGCCAGCAAAAGACTAGCGGGAGGGGCCATCCAAGAGACCCAGTACTTC.

This clone has a handful of counts. A much larger clone differs by one base, so this may be a read error. Distinct nucleotide sequences in the sample also encode this CDR3. The genes are TRBV7-9 and TRBJ1-1; no clear D gene. The germline V gene encodes CDR1 SEHNR and CDR2 FQNEAQ (reference sequence). V was pared by 3 bases and J by 1 base, with 6 bases between. CDR3 length equals 13 residues. CDR3 protein: CASSFTANTEAFF. The CDR3 region has the DNA TGTGCCAGCAGCTTTACAGCGAACACTGAAGCTTTCTTT.

The gene calls are TRBV28 and TRBJ2-7; D is undetermined. The V gene's germline CDR1 is MDHEN and CDR2 SYDVKM. Trimming removed 4 bases at V and 0 bases at J, with 7 bases between. This CDR3 is 13 amino acids long. Here the CDR3 reads CASSYGSSYEQYF. CDR3 DNA sequence: TGTGCCAGCAGTTATGGGTCCTCCTACGAGCAGTACTTC.

The rearrangement joins TRBV6-1 to TRBJ2-3; 14 bases match TRBD2. V lost 0 bases, J lost 5 bases, and 4 bases stayed unmatched. Germline V gives CDR1 MNHNS, CDR2 SASEGT. This CDR3 spans 17 amino acids. The CDR3 here is CASSEARGLAGEDTQYF. In nucleotides, the CDR3 is TGTGCCAGCAGTGAAGCGAGGGGACTAGCGGGAGAAGATACGCAGTATTTT.

V and J are TRBV2 and TRBJ2-7; tentative D call: TRBD1 (5 bases). Germline assignment: CDR1 SNHLY and CDR2 FYNNEI. CDR3 length equals 15 residues. V lost 1 base, J lost 2 bases, and 12 bases lay in between. In DNA form, the CDR3 reads TGTGCCAGCAGTGAAGTAGGGGCAGCAACCTACGAGCAGTACTTC. Its protein product is CASSEVGAATYEQYF.

This rearrangement joins TRBV5-5 to TRBJ2-7, with D perhaps matching TRBD1 (6 bases). This CDR3 comprises 14 residues. The V end was cut by 4 bases, the J end by 6 bases, with 17 bases between. The germline V gene has CDR1 SGHKS and CDR2 YYEKEE (reference sequence). The CDR3 DNA is TGTGCCAGCAGCCTTACAACAGGGAAGGGCGAGCAGTACTTC. It encodes CASSLTTGKGEQYF.

The chain combines TRBV9 with TRBJ2-1; perhaps TRBD2 as D (6 bases). CDR1 SGDLS and CDR2 YYNGEE come from the germline V gene. The CDR3 consists of 15 residues. V was pared by 2 bases and J by 9 bases, with 18 bases between. In DNA form, the CDR3 reads TGTGCCAGCAGCGTCCTAGCGCAGAGGTTGTCTGAGCAGTTCTTC. The encoded protein is CASSVLAQRLSEQFF.

In this sample, this clone turned up once. The gene calls are TRBV25-1 and TRBJ2-2; D not certain. Germline CDR1 reads MGHDK; CDR2 reads SYGVNS. The CDR3 length is 13 residues. The V and J ends lost 2 bases and 8 bases respectively, with 9 bases between them. The CDR3 nucleotides read TGTGCCAGCAGTGAAAGTGTCGTTGGGGAGCTGTTTTTT. Translation gives CASSESVVGELFF.

The chain carries TRBV19 and TRBJ2-1; 12 nucleotides align to TRBD2. CDR1 and CDR2 from the germline V gene are LNHDA and SQIVND (reference sequence). The junction had 13 bases not matched to a gene; V was cut back by 4 bases and J by 6 bases. The CDR3 has 18 amino acids. The CDR3 nucleotides are TGTGCCAGTAGTAGCTTAGAGTTCGCTAGCGGGAGGGCCAATGAGCAGTTCTTC. This encodes CASSSLEFASGRANEQFF.

The rearrangement uses TRBV30 and TRBJ2-1; weak D call: TRBD2 (5 bases). Germline-derived CDR1 and CDR2 are GTSNPN and SVGIG (reference sequence). The CDR3 consists of 12 residues. Trimming removed 4 bases from V and 5 bases from J, with 9 bases in between. The CDR3 DNA sequence: TGTGCCTGGAATAGAGGGAACAATGAGCAGTTCTTC. Protein product: CAWNRGNNEQFF.

This clone was picked up many times. This sample also contains other DNA sequences that code for the same CDR3. This chain connects TRBV5-1 to TRBJ2-7; possible D gene TRBD1, 6 bases. CDR1 is SGHRS, CDR2 YFSETQ, per germline. The CDR3 spans 14 residues. Trimming removed 0 bases from V and 2 bases from J, with 9 bases in between. The CDR3 DNA reads TGCGCCAGCAGCTTGGGACAGGATCCCTACGAGCAGTACTTC. Translated: CASSLGQDPYEQYF.

The chain has TRBV28 and TRBJ1-1; 7 bases are a match to TRBD1. Looked up from germline, CDR1 is MDHEN and CDR2 is SYDVKM. The CDR3 extends over 16 amino acids. V shed 6 bases and J 8 bases; nucleotides not matched to a gene: 18. CDR3 in DNA: TGTGCCAGCAGCCACAGTTCGGGCAGGGGGTGGAAAGAAGCTTTCTTT. Translating gives CASSHSSGRGWKEAFF. Variable domain in full (rest from reference TRBV28 and TRBJ1-1): DVKVTQSSRYLVKRTGEKVFLECVQDMDHENMFWYRQDPGLGLRLIYFSYDVKMKEKGDIPEGYSVSREKKERFSLILESASTNQTSMYLCASSHSSGRGWKEAFFGQGTRLTVV.

The V call is TRBV7-9, the J call TRBJ2-5; perhaps D is TRBD1 or TRBD2 (6 bases each). The germline gives CDR1 SEHNR, CDR2 FQNEAQ (reference sequence). Between the trimmed V and J ends, which lost 4 bases and 2 bases, there was a span of 14 bases. The CDR3 spans 15 residues. CDR3: CASSSEGGRQETQYF. The CDR3 DNA reads TGTGCCAGCAGCTCCGAGGGGGGACGTCAAGAGACCCAGTACTTC.

For this clone: This same CDR3 is encoded by further DNA sequences in the sample. This sequence joins TRBV7-3 and TRBJ2-3; D perhaps matches TRBD1 (5 bases). The CDR3 covers 13 residues. Trimming removed 3 bases from V and 5 bases from J, with 9 bases in between. Germline assignment: CDR1 SGHTA and CDR2 FQGTGA. The CDR3 nucleotides are TGTGCCAGCAGCTTCACCGACAGAGATACGCAGTATTTT. Amino acids: CASSFTDRDTQYF.

This clone has only a few counts. The CDR3, as DNA: TGTGCCAGCTCTTGGACAGGGGAGGTCGGCGCGACCCAGTACTTC. Translated: CASSWTGEVGATQYF. The chain couples TRBV6-6 to TRBJ2-5; 9 bases align to TRBD1. Trimming took 8 bases from V and 7 from J; bases not matched to a gene: 14. CDR1 is MNHNY and CDR2 is SVGAGI in the germline V gene (reference sequence). The CDR3 consists of 15 residues.

The genes are TRBV7-3 and TRBJ2-3, with TRBD2 matching 7 bases. The CDR3 is 17 residues long. The germline gives CDR1 SGHTA, CDR2 FQGTGA. Germline trimming cut 4 bases from V and 0 bases from J; bases unmatched to any gene: 10. CDR3: CASSSGTSAASTDTQYF. CDR3 coding DNA: TGTGCCAGCAGCTCGGGTACTAGCGCTGCTAGCACAGATACGCAGTATTTT. The full variable domain, in which reference TRBV7-3 and TRBJ2-3 provide the parts outside the CDR3, is GAGVSQTPSNKVTEKGKYVELRCDPISGHTALYWYRQSLGQGPEFLIYFQGTGAADDSGLPNDRFFAVRPEGSVSTLKIQRTERGDSAVYLCASSSGTSAASTDTQYFGPGTRLTVL.

The chain is built from TRBV4-3 and TRBJ2-1; D remains unclear. CDR1 is LGHNA and CDR2 is YSLEER in the germline V gene. The CDR3 is 15 residues long. V lost 5 bases and J lost 0, with 11 bases in between. CDR3 loop: CASSRGPNSYNEQFF. CDR3 nucleotides: TGCGCCAGCAGCAGAGGACCGAACTCCTACAATGAGCAGTTCTTC.

A remark on this clone: One end of the junction varies from germline; a read error may be responsible. The chain recombines TRBV29-1 with TRBJ2-5; D is possibly TRBD1 (6 bases). This CDR3 has 14 amino acids. Germline assignment: CDR1 SQVTM and CDR2 ANQGSEA. The CDR3 region has the DNA TGCGGCGTTGAAGATCCAGGGGATCAAGAGACCCAGTACTTC. Translating it yields CGVEDPGDQETQYF.

V gene TRBV15 combines with J gene TRBJ1-3; TRBD1 might be the D (5 bases). The CDR3 sequence is 17 residues long. CDR1 and CDR2 (germline): LNHNV, YYDKDF (reference sequence). V was shortened by 0 bases and J by 3 bases, with 15 bases between the two germline ends. CDR3 loop: CATSRDIGVSFGNTIYF. The CDR3 DNA follows: TGTGCCACCAGCAGAGATATAGGGGTGTCGTTTGGAAACACCATATATTTT.

Regarding this clone: Other nucleotide sequences in the sample specify the same CDR3. This chain links TRBV5-8 with TRBJ2-2, with D maybe TRBD1 (5 bases). The CDR3 sequence is 15 residues long. From germline, CDR1 is SGHTS and CDR2 YDEGEE. V lost 0 bases and J lost 2, with 8 bases in between. The CDR3: CASSLVGANTGELFF. The CDR3, as DNA: TGTGCCAGCAGCTTGGTTGGGGCTAACACCGGGGAGCTGTTTTTT.

The V and J genes are TRBV29-1 and TRBJ1-3, with a possible D match to TRBD1 (5 bases). This CDR3 has 14 amino acids. Germline assignment: CDR1 SQVTM and CDR2 ANQGSEA. Trimming pared 6 bases from V and 0 bases from J, leaving 12 bases between. CDR3 bases: TGCAGCGTCTCCGGGACCCTCTCTGGAAACACCATATATTTT. This codes for CSVSGTLSGNTIYF. Drawing the rest from reference TRBV29-1 and TRBJ1-3, the complete variable domain is SAVISQKPSRDICQRGTSLTIQCQVDSQVTMMFWYRQQPGQSLTLIATANQGSEATYESGFVIDKFPISRPNLTFSTLTVSNMSPEDSSIYLCSVSGTLSGNTIYFGEGSWLTVV.

This clone was seen just once. The chain links TRBV7-7 to TRBJ2-5; D may correspond to TRBD1 or TRBD2 (5 bases each). Germline CDR1 SSHAT, CDR2 FNYEAQ (reference sequence). The CDR3 runs 16 residues. With 3 bases removed from V and 7 bases from J, the gap between germline ends came to 21 bases. Here the CDR3 DNA reads TGTGCCAGCAGCTTGGCGCCCAGGACACGGGGTGCGACCCAGTACTTC. Encoded protein: CASSLAPRTRGATQYF.

There are a few counts of this clone. The J gene is TRBJ1-4, the V gene TRBV6-1, with D unclear. V gave up 10 bases and J gave up 8 bases, with 11 bases separating them. Looked up from germline, CDR1 is MNHNS and CDR2 is SASEGT. The CDR3 is 11 residues long. CDR3 region: CATEVLEKLFF. DNA of the CDR3: TGTGCCACCGAGGTGTTGGAAAAACTGTTTTTT.

This clone came up a few times. This rearrangement joins TRBV19 to TRBJ1-1, with D unresolved. Germline V gene lookup returns CDR1 LNHDA and CDR2 SQIVND (reference sequence). V was shortened by 2 bases and J by 4 bases, with 11 bases between the two germline ends. CDR3 length: 14 residues. CDR3 sequence: CASSIFGVSTEAFF. In nucleotides, the CDR3 is TGTGCCAGTAGTATATTCGGGGTAAGCACTGAAGCTTTCTTT.

This clone appeared once. The chain uses TRBV28 and TRBJ2-7, with 11 bases fitting TRBD1. The CDR3 consists of 15 residues. Per germline, CDR1 MDHEN and CDR2 SYDVKM. Germline trimming cut 6 bases from V and 6 bases from J; bases unmatched to any gene: 10. The chain's CDR3 is CASRPMGQGEGEQYF. The CDR3, as DNA: TGTGCCAGCAGGCCAATGGGACAGGGGGAGGGCGAGCAGTACTTC.

The chain uses TRBV19 and TRBJ1-1; TRBD1 matches at 10 bases. The trim removed 6 bases at V and 4 bases at J, leaving 14 bases unmatched. The CDR3 covers 17 residues. The germline gives CDR1 LNHDA, CDR2 SQIVND (reference sequence). CDR3 residues: CASRIAGTGVFGTEAFF. The CDR3 DNA reads as TGTGCCAGTAGAATCGCCGGGACAGGGGTATTTGGCACTGAAGCTTTCTTT.

The rearrangement links TRBV5-4 to TRBJ2-7; perhaps TRBD1 as D (6 bases). The V and J ends lost 4 bases and 7 bases respectively, with 18 bases between them. Per the germline V gene, CDR1 is SGHNT and CDR2 is YYREEE (reference sequence). The CDR3 has 14 residues. The CDR3 here is CASSDWKGDGEQYF. In DNA, the CDR3 is TGTGCCAGCAGCGACTGGAAGGGGGACGGGGAGCAGTACTTC.

The CDR3 DNA follows: TGTGCCAGCAGCGCGACAGCAGGGGCCGGATCCTACGAGCAGTACTTC. Its translation: CASSATAGAGSYEQYF. The rearrangement links TRBV7-3 to TRBJ2-7; the D gene is possibly TRBD1 (6 bases). This CDR3 is built from 16 residues. Per germline, CDR1 SGHTA and CDR2 FQGTGA. Deletions cut 5 bases from V and 1 base from J, with 18 bases between. The variable domain in full, completed from reference TRBV7-3 and TRBJ2-7, reads GAGVSQTPSNKVTEKGKYVELRCDPISGHTALYWYRQSLGQGPEFLIYFQGTGAADDSGLPNDRFFAVRPEGSVSTLKIQRTERGDSAVYLCASSATAGAGSYEQYFGPGTRLTVT.

This chain links TRBV5-1 with TRBJ2-2; D may correspond to TRBD1 or TRBD2 (5 bases each). Between the trimmed V and J ends, which lost 7 bases and 0 bases, there was a span of 10 bases. CDR1 is SGHRS, CDR2 YFSETQ, per germline. The CDR3 length is 14 residues. CDR3 coding DNA: TGCGCCAGCTTCCGGGACGCGAACACCGGGGAGCTGTTTTTT. It codes for CASFRDANTGELFF.